Sequencing of this T cell receptor beta chain was carried out in a study of shared clonotypes between healthy human individuals. V lost 5 bases to trimming and J lost 6 bases; unmatched junction nucleotides: 7. Germline CDR1 and CDR2: MDHEN and SYDVKM. There are 15 residues in the CDR3. Cells designated naive CD8 were CD45RO-negative and were positively selected for CCR7, with terminally differentiated effector memory CD45RA+ cells excluded. Donors comprised only Caucasian adults living in Nashville, Tennessee. Genomic DNA (from each subset) was split evenly across several immunoSEQ plates. Using immunoSEQ multiplex PCR, the repertoire was profiled, and TCRdb retains in-frame clones only, with some absent. The profile shows about 1,900,000 clones, about 95% of them singletons.

The source material was naive CD8+ T cells sorted from blood. The chain couples TRBV28 to TRBJ2-1; 10 bases match TRBD2. The TCR originated in a man between 18 and 35 years old in good health. The CDR3 DNA reads as TGTGCCAGCAGTCCCAGCGGGGGGGGACTCAATGAGCAGTTCTTC. Its protein is CASSPSGGGLNEQFF. Full variable domain (rest looked up from reference TRBV28 and TRBJ2-1): DVKVTQSSRYLVKRTGEKVFLECVQDMDHENMFWYRQDPGLGLRLIYFSYDVKMKEKGDIPEGYSVSREKKERFSLILESASTNQTSMYLCASSPSGGGLNEQFFGPGTRLTVL.